The clone carrying this TCR beta chain has ten or more counts. Unique molecular identifiers were incorporated during preparation of the TCRbeta library. One entry per CDR3 protein results from TCRdb running MiXCR on the PCR reads. The table includes fewer than 400,000 distinct CDR3 sequences, 20% detected once. The CDR3 spans 14 residues. CDR1 is SQVTM, CDR2 ANQGSEA, per germline. The V end lost 1 base, the J end lost 2 bases, and 9 bases lay between the germline ends. This sample stems from a study of T-cell reconstitution after alpha-beta-depleted transplantation in children. The chain links TRBV29-1 to TRBJ2-1; no definite D call. This TCR came from a human donor who donated a stem cell graft to a child with acute myeloid leukemia. The source was PBMCs from the stem cell graft donor, collected from the stem cell graft. The CDR3 sequence: CSVEVTGAYNEQFF. CDR3 DNA sequence: TGCAGCGTTGAAGTTACCGGAGCCTACAATGAGCAGTTCTTC.